This is a list of T cell receptor beta chains from one sample in a study of control samples from healthy donors and cancer patients. The method was immunoSEQ multiplex PCR; TCRdb's version includes in-frame clones alone and lacks a portion of them. The sample contains more than 95,000 clones, roughly 90% of which appear only once. The sample consisted of blood. The receptors come from a man in his late teens or twenties in good health. Both conserved end residues are part of each CDR3. D genes are given only for firm matches. A row's size may be missing; if present it is once, few, many or a size class.

v_call	j_call	d_call	clone_size	cdr3_nt	cdr3_aa
TRBV9	TRBJ1-1	.	.	TGTGCCAGCAGCGCCTCCGGGACTGCCTACGAAGCTTTCTTT	CASSASGTAYEAFF
TRBV4-1	TRBJ1-5	.	.	TGCGCCAGCAGCCAAGAGGGAGGCCTGCTCCAGCCCCAGCATTTT	CASSQEGGLLQPQHF
TRBV2	TRBJ1-6	TRBD1	.	TGTGCCAGCAGTGAAACCGGACAGGGCTCCTATAATTCACCCCTCCACTTT	CASSETGQGSYNSPLHF
TRBV30	TRBJ2-7	.	.	TGTGCCTGGAGTGTCGAATTAGAGGAAGGCGAGCAGTACTTC	CAWSVELEEGEQYF
TRBV7-2	TRBJ2-7	.	.	TGTGCCAGCAGCTTAGCGAAAAACGAGCAGTACTTC	CASSLAKNEQYF
TRBV5-6	TRBJ1-5	TRBD1	.	TGTGCCAGCAGTTTCGGACAGGGTAGCAATCAGCCCCAGCATTTT	CASSFGQGSNQPQHF
TRBV5-1	TRBJ2-7	TRBD2	.	TGCGCCAGCAGCAAGGCGGGCGGGAGAGTGAGCCACGAGCAGTACTTC	CASSKAGGRVSHEQYF
TRBV4-3	TRBJ2-5	.	.	TGCGCCAGCAGCCAAGTTTGGGGGGGCGGAGAGACCCAGTACTTC	CASSQVWGGGETQYF
TRBV5-1	TRBJ2-1	TRBD2	.	TGCGCCAGCAGCTTGACAGCCGTCGGACTAGCATACAATGAGCAGTTCTTC	CASSLTAVGLAYNEQFF
TRBV5-1	TRBJ2-5	.	.	TGCGCCAGCAGCTTCGGAGGGGTTGGGTACCAAGAGACCCAGTACTTC	CASSFGGVGYQETQYF
TRBV6-4	TRBJ1-3	.	.	TGTGCCAGCAGTGACGAGGGGGGCGGAAACACCATATATTTT	CASSDEGGGNTIYF
TRBV6-5	TRBJ1-2	.	.	TGTGCCAGCATACCCCTGGCGGATTCTAACTATGGCTACACCTTC	CASIPLADSNYGYTF
TRBV29-1	TRBJ1-1	.	.	TGCAGCGTTGGGATGGAGGCGACAGTTGAAGCTTTCTTT	CSVGMEATVEAFF
TRBV18	TRBJ1-4	TRBD1	once	TGTGCCAGCTCACTCACGAAGACAGGGGGCAATGAAAAACTGTTTTTT	CASSLTKTGGNEKLFF
TRBV5-5	TRBJ2-7	.	once	TGTGCCAGCAGCTTATCCCACAACCTCTACGAGCAGTACTTC	CASSLSHNLYEQYF
TRBV3-1/TRBV3-2	TRBJ1-2	TRBD1	once	TGTGCCAGCAGTCGCACGCCCCTGGGACAGGGATCGCAGAATGGCTACACCTTC	CASSRTPLGQGSQNGYTF
TRBV27	TRBJ1-1	.	.	TGTGCCAGCAAGGTGAACCAGGAATTGAACACTGAAGCTTTCTTT	CASKVNQELNTEAFF
TRBV2	TRBJ1-2	.	.	TGTGCCAGCCTATCCGGGGGCGCCGCGAACTATGGCTACACCTTC	CASLSGGAANYGYTF
TRBV18	TRBJ1-5	TRBD1	.	TGTGCCAGCTCACTGACAGGGATCAATCAGCCCCAGCATTTT	CASSLTGINQPQHF
TRBV30	TRBJ2-3	.	.	TGTGCCTGGAGTGTAAATGGCCAGGCTGCTAGCACAGATACGCAGTATTTT	CAWSVNGQAASTDTQYF
TRBV6-6	TRBJ2-7	TRBD2	.	TGTGCCAGCAGTCTACCGACTAGCGGGAACGACTACGAGCAGTACTTC	CASSLPTSGNDYEQYF
TRBV27	TRBJ1-1	TRBD1	.	TGTGCCAGCAGTTTAGAGGCAGGGGGCTTCACTGAAGCTTTCTTT	CASSLEAGGFTEAFF
TRBV10-1	TRBJ2-5	.	.	TGCGCCAGCAGTGACTCGGTCGAGACCCAGTACTTC	CASSDSVETQYF
TRBV2	TRBJ1-5	.	.	TGTGCCAGCAGGGGACGTTATAGCAATCAGCCCCAGCATTTT	CASRGRYSNQPQHF
TRBV27	TRBJ2-7	TRBD2	.	TGTGCCAGCAGTTTAGGGTTAGCGGGGACCACCTACGAGCAGTACTTC	CASSLGLAGTTYEQYF
TRBV5-1	TRBJ2-2	.	.	TGCGCCAGCAGCTCGGCCTATAACAGGGCCGGGGAGCTGTTTTTT	CASSSAYNRAGELFF
TRBV9	TRBJ2-7	.	once	TGTGCCAGCAGCGTAGGAGGGAGGACCTACGAGCAGTACTTC	CASSVGGRTYEQYF
TRBV4-1	TRBJ1-2	.	.	TGCGCCAGCAGCCAAGAACCCGGGGGAAATGGCTACACCTTC	CASSQEPGGNGYTF
TRBV19	TRBJ1-3	TRBD1	.	TGTGCCAGTAGTATGAGGGGGCCGGGTGGAAACACCATATATTTT	CASSMRGPGGNTIYF
TRBV10-3	TRBJ2-3	TRBD2	.	TGTGCCATCAGTGAGTCGACTAGCGGGAGTTCGACAGATACGCAGTATTTT	CAISESTSGSSTDTQYF
TRBV5-1	TRBJ2-7	TRBD1	.	TGCGCCAGCTCGGGACAGGGAGCCCACGAGCAGTACTTC	CASSGQGAHEQYF
TRBV7-2	TRBJ1-2	TRBD1	once	TGTGCCAGCAGCCCACCCCGGACAGGGGATGGCTACACCTTC	CASSPPRTGDGYTF
TRBV3-1/TRBV3-2	TRBJ1-5	.	.	TGTGCCAGCAGCCAAGGAAACAGCGGTCAGCCCCAGCATTTT	CASSQGNSGQPQHF
TRBV30	TRBJ1-5	.	.	TGTGCCTGCCAAACCGGGGAACTCAATCAGCCCCAGCATTTT	CACQTGELNQPQHF
TRBV19	TRBJ2-1	TRBD2	.	TGTGCCAGTAATGGGGCCCTAGCGGGAGGGTGGAGTGGAAAGAATGAGCAGTTCTTC	CASNGALAGGWSGKNEQFF
TRBV27	TRBJ2-5	TRBD1	.	TGTGCCAGCAGTTCAGACAGGGCGGCCCAGTACTTC	CASSSDRAAQYF
TRBV4-3	TRBJ2-2	TRBD1	.	TGCGCCAGCAGCCTCCGCGTTATGGGACAGGGAGACTTCACCGGGGAGCTGTTTTTT	CASSLRVMGQGDFTGELFF
TRBV4-1	TRBJ1-5	.	few	TGCGCCAGCAGCCCCTTTTTGGCGAATCAGCCCCAGCATTTT	CASSPFLANQPQHF
TRBV9	TRBJ2-3	.	.	TGTGCCAGCAGCCTCAGGACCACGTCCGGCACAGATACGCAGTATTTT	CASSLRTTSGTDTQYF
TRBV28	TRBJ1-5	.	.	TGTGCCAGCAGTTTAATGGGTGTAAATAGCAATCAGCCCCAGCATTTT	CASSLMGVNSNQPQHF
TRBV3-1/TRBV3-2	TRBJ2-1	.	.	TGTGCCAGCAGCCAAGCCTCTCTTTGGGGCGATGAGCAGTTCTTC	CASSQASLWGDEQFF
TRBV10-3	TRBJ2-4	.	.	TGTGCCATAAGAAGCGGTGGAGAAAACATTCAGTACTTC	CAIRSGGENIQYF
TRBV6-5	TRBJ2-3	.	.	TGTGCCAGCAGTTACCGAGCTTCCAAGACAGATACGCAGTATTTT	CASSYRASKTDTQYF
TRBV4-2	TRBJ2-1	.	.	TGTGCCAGCGGATCGTCTCGGGAGCACCATGAGCAGTTCTTC	CASGSSREHHEQFF
TRBV6-2/TRBV6-3	TRBJ2-1	TRBD2	.	TGTGCCAGCAGTCTCTCCGGGACTAGCGGGGAGCAGTTCTTC	CASSLSGTSGEQFF
TRBV7-3	TRBJ1-5	.	few	TGTGCCAGCAGCGCCGACAGGACCCAGCCCCAGCATTTT	CASSADRTQPQHF
TRBV7-9	TRBJ1-1	.	few	TGTGCCAGCAGCTATAGCGAGTTGTCTACGGACACTGAAGCTTTCTTT	CASSYSELSTDTEAFF
TRBV2	TRBJ2-5	TRBD2	once	TGTGCCACATCGAGAGGGAGGGGAGTGGAGACCCAGTACTTC	CATSRGRGVETQYF